Listed here are 14 T cell receptor beta chains from one sample, sequenced in a study of monozygotic twins with inflammatory bowel disease. TCRdb reanalyzed the 5' RACE reads, giving one entry per CDR3 protein sequence and no DNA. The data show 400,000 to 500,000 distinct CDR3 sequences, and the top ten clones hold approximately 2.3%. Sample: blood. Receptors originate from a human donor with ulcerative colitis or Crohn's disease, or a healthy co-twin of an affected twin (not recorded which).

The rearrangement uses TRBV29-1 and TRBJ1-2. Germline CDR1 is SQVTM and CDR2 is ANQGSEA. The length of the CDR3 is 11 residues. CDR3: CSVRGGEGYTF.

This chain uses TRBV28 with TRBJ2-1; TCRdb proposes TRBD1, but this gene call is untestable without DNA. Germline loops: CDR1 MDHEN, CDR2 SYDVKM. The CDR3 runs to 16 residues. Here the CDR3 reads CASSQRLRSPYNEQFF.

The chain combines TRBV5-6 with TRBJ2-3; TCRdb's assignment of TRBD2 cannot be checked, as there is no DNA. The CDR3 has 15 residues. Germline V CDR1 and CDR2: SGHDT, YYEEEE. The CDR3 here is CASTLLAGGPDTQYF.

The chain carries TRBV3-1 and TRBJ2-2; TCRdb designates TRBD2, a call that cannot be tested without DNA. This CDR3 region has 21 residues. Germline V CDR1 and CDR2: LGHDT, YNNKEL (reference sequence). The CDR3 loop reads CASSQDRGWRHSKSNTGELFF.

The chain is built from TRBV2 and TRBJ1-5. The CDR3 has 15 amino acids. In germline, CDR1 is SNHLY, CDR2 FYNNEI. This chain's CDR3 is CASTLEGTSNQPQHF.

The rearrangement links TRBV7-2 to TRBJ2-3; TCRdb's D gene call, TRBD2, goes unchecked for lack of DNA. The germline V gene encodes CDR1 SGHTA and CDR2 FQGNSA. The CDR3 sequence is 15 residues long. This CDR3 reads CASSPGTSGSKVQYF.

The chain recombines TRBV14 with TRBJ2-3; checking the TCRdb D call of TRBD1 is not possible without DNA. The CDR3 spans 15 residues. Germline V gene data show CDR1 as SGHDN and CDR2 as FVKESK. CDR3 in amino acids: CASSQWGGGTDTQYF.

The J gene is TRBJ2-3, the V gene TRBV5-4; TCRdb's D gene call, TRBD1, goes unchecked for lack of DNA. This CDR3 region has 13 residues. The germline gives CDR1 SGHNT, CDR2 YYREEE (reference sequence). The chain's CDR3 is CASSTGVSILQYF.

The chain joins TRBV3-1 to TRBJ2-7. Looked up from germline, CDR1 is LGHDT and CDR2 is YNNKEL (reference sequence). This CDR3 is built from 14 residues. CDR3 sequence: CASSQDWVKTEQYF.

The chain recombines TRBV25-1 with TRBJ2-7; as DNA is missing, the TRBD1 call by TCRdb cannot be tested. The CDR3 totals 13 residues. Germline V gives CDR1 MGHDK, CDR2 SYGVNS. CDR3 in amino acids: CASSERKGNEQYF.

The V and J genes are TRBV2 and TRBJ2-7; with no DNA, the TCRdb D assignment of TRBD1 cannot be verified. The CDR3 consists of 13 residues. Germline CDR1 SNHLY, CDR2 FYNNEI. The CDR3 loop reads CASSNRGRDEQYF.

V is TRBV29-1 and J is TRBJ2-5; there is no DNA to check the TCRdb D call of TRBD1. The CDR3 totals 14 residues. Germline lookup yields CDR1 SQVTM and CDR2 ANQGSEA. CDR3 loop: CSAYSTGSWETQYF.

The chain has TRBV20-1 and TRBJ2-3; absent DNA, TCRdb's TRBD2 call cannot be checked. This CDR3 contains 16 residues. Germline values: CDR1 DFQATT, CDR2 SNEGSKA (reference sequence). The CDR3 spells CSARAPSGRAINTQYF.

The chain links TRBV20-1 to TRBJ2-4; TCRdb indicates TRBD2, and absent DNA this call remains unverified. The CDR3 consists of 15 residues. In germline, CDR1 is DFQATT, CDR2 SNEGSKA (reference sequence). CDR3 sequence: CSAPPGSPNKNIQYF.